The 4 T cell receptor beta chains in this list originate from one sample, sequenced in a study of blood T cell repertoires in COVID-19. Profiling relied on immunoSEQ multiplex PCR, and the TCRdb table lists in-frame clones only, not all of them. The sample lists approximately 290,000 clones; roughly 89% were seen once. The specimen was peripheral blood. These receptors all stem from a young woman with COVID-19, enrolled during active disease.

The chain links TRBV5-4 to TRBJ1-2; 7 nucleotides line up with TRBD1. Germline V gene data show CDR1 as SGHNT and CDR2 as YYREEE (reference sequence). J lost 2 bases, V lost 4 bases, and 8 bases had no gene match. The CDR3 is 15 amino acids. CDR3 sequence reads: CASSHRAGGNYGYTF. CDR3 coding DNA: TGTGCCAGCAGCCATCGGGCAGGGGGGAACTATGGCTACACCTTC.

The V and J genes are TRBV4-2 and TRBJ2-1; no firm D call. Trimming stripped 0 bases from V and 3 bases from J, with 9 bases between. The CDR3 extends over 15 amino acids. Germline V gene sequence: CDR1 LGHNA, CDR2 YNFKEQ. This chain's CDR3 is CASSQDVNIYNEQFF. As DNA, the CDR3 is TGTGCCAGCAGCCAAGATGTAAACATCTACAATGAGCAGTTCTTC.

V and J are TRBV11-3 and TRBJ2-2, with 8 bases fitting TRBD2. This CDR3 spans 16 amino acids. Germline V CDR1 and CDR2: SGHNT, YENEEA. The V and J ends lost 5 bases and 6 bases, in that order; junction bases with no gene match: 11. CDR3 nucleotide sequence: TGTGCCAGCAGCCCATGGAACGGGGGGGCCCCCGGGGAGCTGTTTTTT. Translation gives CASSPWNGGAPGELFF.

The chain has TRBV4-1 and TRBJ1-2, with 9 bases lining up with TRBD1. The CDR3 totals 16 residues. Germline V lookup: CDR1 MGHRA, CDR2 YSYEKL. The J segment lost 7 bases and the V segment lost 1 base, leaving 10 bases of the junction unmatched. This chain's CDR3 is CASSQGQTGGSRGYTF. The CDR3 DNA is TGCGCCAGCAGCCAAGGACAAACAGGGGGCTCACGTGGCTACACCTTC.